Listed below are T cell receptor beta chains from one sample, sequenced in a study of human T cells and chemical hapten exposure. A single record per CDR3 protein comes from TCRdb applying MiXCR to the RACE reads. This table has tens of thousands of distinct CDR3 sequences, less than 14% appearing once. The input for sequencing was whole blood, taken in connection with sensitization to the hapten diphenylcyclopropenone (DPC). Source of these receptors: a woman between 50 and 59 years old with alopecia areata. Some clones in this sample may be carry-over from other donors' samples. Both conserved end residues are part of each CDR3. Fields, in order: V gene, clone size, J gene, D gene, CDR3 DNA, CDR3 protein. D genes are given only for firm matches. Clone size is not always given. Where it is, it says once, few, many or a class for expanded clones.

TRBV7-9,many,TRBJ2-3,TRBD1,TGTGCCAGCAGCCCCGGACAGGGTAACACAGATACGCAGTATTTT,CASSPGQGNTDTQYF
TRBV29-1,few,TRBJ2-3,TRBD2,TGCAGCGCAAGGACTAGCGGGATAAATACGCAGTATTTT,CSARTSGINTQYF
TRBV10-3,few,TRBJ2-3,TRBD2,TGTGCCATCAGTGAGGGACTAGCGGGAGCCCCAGATACGCAGTATTTT,CAISEGLAGAPDTQYF
TRBV28,few,TRBJ2-6,NA,TGTGCCAGCGGGTCAGGGCCTACCGGGGCCAACGTCCTGACTTTC,CASGSGPTGANVLTF
TRBV6-2/TRBV6-3,NA,TRBJ2-3,NA,TGTGCCAGCAGTAACCTAAAGGACAATAACTGGGCAGATACGCAGTATTTT,CASSNLKDNNWADTQYF
TRBV28,many,TRBJ2-7,NA,TGTGCCAGCAGTTTTAGGTACGAGCAGTACTTC,CASSFRYEQYF
TRBV10-2,NA,TRBJ2-1,NA,TGCGCCAGCACCGTTACTCGTCGGGATGAGCAGTTCTTC,CASTVTRRDEQFF
TRBV7-2,many,TRBJ1-1,TRBD1,TGTGCCAGCACCATTGACAGGGGGAACACTGAAGCTTTCTTT,CASTIDRGNTEAFF
TRBV15,many,TRBJ1-1,NA,TGTGCCACCAGCAGGGGCGGTGGACAAAACACTGAAGCTTTCTTT,CATSRGGGQNTEAFF
TRBV6-5,many,TRBJ1-6,NA,TGTGCCAGCAGTTACGAGCTGAATTCACCCCTCCACTTT,CASSYELNSPLHF
TRBV2,many,TRBJ2-1,NA,TGTGCCAGCAGTGTTACCGCGGGTCCTTTAGGGAATGAGCAGTTCTTC,CASSVTAGPLGNEQFF
TRBV5-5,NA,TRBJ2-3,NA,TGTGCCAGCAGCTCCCGGACGACCGGGCCCACAGATACGCAGTATTTT,CASSSRTTGPTDTQYF
TRBV12-3/TRBV12-4,NA,TRBJ2-1,TRBD2,TGTGCCAGCAGACTTAGCGGGAGCTCCTACAATGAGCAGTTCTTC,CASRLSGSSYNEQFF
TRBV1,few,TRBJ2-3,NA,TGCACCAACCCGGAACCTAGCACAGATACGCAGTATTTT,CTNPEPSTDTQYF
TRBV2,many,TRBJ1-3,NA,TGTGCCAGCACCGCTGAAAACACCATATATTTT,CASTAENTIYF
TRBV20-1,few,TRBJ2-7,TRBD1,TGCAGTGCTAACCACCGACAGGGGAAACCCTACGAGCAGTACTTC,CSANHRQGKPYEQYF
TRBV20-1,NA,TRBJ1-2,NA,TGCAGTGCTAGAGTGACAGCACCGCCAGACTATGGCTACACCTTC,CSARVTAPPDYGYTF